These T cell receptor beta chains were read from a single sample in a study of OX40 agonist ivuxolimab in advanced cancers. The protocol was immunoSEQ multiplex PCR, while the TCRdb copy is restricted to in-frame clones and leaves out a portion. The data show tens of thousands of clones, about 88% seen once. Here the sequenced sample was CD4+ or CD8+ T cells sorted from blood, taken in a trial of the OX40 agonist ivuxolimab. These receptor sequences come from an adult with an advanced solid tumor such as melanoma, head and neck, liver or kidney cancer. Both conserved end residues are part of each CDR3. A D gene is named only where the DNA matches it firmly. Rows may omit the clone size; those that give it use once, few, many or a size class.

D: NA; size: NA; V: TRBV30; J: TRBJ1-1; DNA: TGTGCCGGGCAGACGGGACGAGACACTGAAGCTTTCTTT; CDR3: CAGQTGRDTEAFF
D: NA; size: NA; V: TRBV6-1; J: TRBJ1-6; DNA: TGTGCCAGCAGTGCCGGGGGCAATTCACCCCTCCACTTT; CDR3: CASSAGGNSPLHF
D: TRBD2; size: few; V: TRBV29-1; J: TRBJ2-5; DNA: TGCAGCGCACGGACTAGCGGGGGAGAGACCCAGTACTTC; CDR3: CSARTSGGETQYF
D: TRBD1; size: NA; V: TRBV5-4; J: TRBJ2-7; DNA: TGTGCCAGCAGTTTTCCGGGACAGGGCTCCCACGAGCAGTACTTC; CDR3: CASSFPGQGSHEQYF
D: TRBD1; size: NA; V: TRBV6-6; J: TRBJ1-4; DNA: TGTGCCAGCAGTACCACTACAAGGAGGACAGGGCTAAAACTGTTTTTT; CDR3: CASSTTTRRTGLKLFF
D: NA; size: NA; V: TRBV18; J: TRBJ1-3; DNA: TGTGCCAGCTCCCCGGGGCTCTCCGCTGGAAACACCATATATTTT; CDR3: CASSPGLSAGNTIYF
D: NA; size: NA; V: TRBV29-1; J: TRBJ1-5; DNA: TGCAGCGTTGGGTTTTCGGGGGCGAATCAGCCCCAGCATTTT; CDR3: CSVGFSGANQPQHF
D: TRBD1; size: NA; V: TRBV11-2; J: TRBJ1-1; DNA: TGTGCCAGCAGCAAACAGGGGACGAACACTGAAGCTTTCTTT; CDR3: CASSKQGTNTEAFF
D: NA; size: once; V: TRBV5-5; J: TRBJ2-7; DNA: TGTGCCAGCAGCTTGGTTGGAGGGGTTTACGAGCAGTACTTC; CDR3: CASSLVGGVYEQYF
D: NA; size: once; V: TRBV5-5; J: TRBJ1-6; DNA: TGTGCCAGCAGCTCCAGCCCAGTCCCCAGAAATTCACCCCTCCACTTT; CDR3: CASSSSPVPRNSPLHF
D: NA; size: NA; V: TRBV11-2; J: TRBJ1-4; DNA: TGTGCCAGCAGCCAGCCGTCTGGCGGGGAAAAACTGTTTTTT; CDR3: CASSQPSGGEKLFF
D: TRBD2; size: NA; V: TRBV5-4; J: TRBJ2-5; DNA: TGTGCCAGCAGCCAAGCTAGCGGGGGGGCCAGTGAGACCCAGTACTTC; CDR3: CASSQASGGASETQYF
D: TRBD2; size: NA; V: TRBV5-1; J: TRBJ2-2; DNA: TGCGCCAGCGGCTCTAGCGGGGGGGCCGGGACCGGGGAGCTGTTTTTT; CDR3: CASGSSGGAGTGELFF
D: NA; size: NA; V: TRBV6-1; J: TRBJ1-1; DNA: TGTGCCAGCAGACCCGACAGGAACACTGAAGCTTTCTTT; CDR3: CASRPDRNTEAFF
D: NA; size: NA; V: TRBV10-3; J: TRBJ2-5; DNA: TGTGCCATCAGTGAGTCGCAAGAGACCCAGTACTTC; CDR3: CAISESQETQYF